Listed here are 8 T cell receptor beta chains from one sample, sequenced in a study of CD8 T cells in Susac syndrome (dated by TCRdb to between 2018 and 2021). The library was obtained by the immunoSEQ multiplex PCR assay. RNA was extracted with the RNeasy kit and 0.5 to 1 ug was reverse transcribed using random hexamers. TCRdb trimmed public reads at Q25 via fastp, called clones via MiXCR and kept in-frame beta chains. Rows with one shared CDR3 protein collapse into an entry with the most common genes and DNA. The sample table lists over 70,000 distinct CDR3 sequences, around 96% of them with a count of one. The ten largest make up roughly 0.62% of the sample. Sequenced input: CD8+ T cells from PBMCs. The receptors come from a human donor with Susac syndrome.

This chain connects TRBV28 to TRBJ2-5, with unresolved D. The V gene's germline CDR1 is MDHEN and CDR2 SYDVKM. Trimming removed 4 bases at V and 5 bases at J, with 8 bases between. CDR3 length equals 12 residues. CDR3 DNA: TGTGCCAGCAGTTCCCCCGAGGAGACCCAGTACTTC. It translates to CASSSPEETQYF.

This rearrangement joins TRBV9 to TRBJ1-2; the D is unclear. Looked up from germline, CDR1 is SGDLS and CDR2 is YYNGEE. The CDR3 extends over 13 amino acids. The germline V and J ends were trimmed by 3 bases and 8 bases, with 14 bases remaining between them. The CDR3 DNA reads as TGTGCCAGCAGCGCAGCCTTCCATCGCGGCTACACCTTC. Residues: CASSAAFHRGYTF. Full variable domain (remainder filled in from reference TRBV9 and TRBJ1-2): DSGVTQTPKHLITATGQRVTLRCSPRSGDLSVYWYQQSLDQGLQFLIQYYNGEERAKGNILERFSAQQFPDLHSELNLSSLELGDSALYFCASSAAFHRGYTFGSGTRLTVV.

The J gene is TRBJ2-6, the V gene TRBV6-5, with TRBD1 matching over 8 bases. The trim removed 2 bases at V and 4 bases at J, leaving 4 bases unmatched. The CDR3 is made up of 16 amino acids. In germline, CDR1 is MNHEY, CDR2 SVGAGI. This CDR3 is CASSYSRGLGANVLTF. The CDR3, as DNA: TGTGCCAGCAGTTACAGCAGGGGGCTAGGGGCCAACGTCCTGACTTTC.

This chain links TRBV30 with TRBJ2-7; D could derive from TRBD1 or TRBD2 (5 bases each). Germline V lookup: CDR1 GTSNPN, CDR2 SVGIG (reference sequence). CDR3 size: 13 residues. Trimming removed 2 bases from V and 1 base from J, with 9 bases in between. As DNA, the CDR3 is TGTGCCTGGAGTCTCGGGGCTTCCTACGAGCAGTACTTC. Amino acid sequence: CAWSLGASYEQYF. Variable domain in full (rest from reference TRBV30 and TRBJ2-7): SQTIHQWPATLVQPVGSPLSLECTVEGTSNPNLYWYRQAAGRGLQLLFYSVGIGQISSEVPQNLSASRPQDRQFILSSKKLLLSDSGFYLCAWSLGASYEQYFGPGTRLTVT.

CDR3 in amino acids: CASSPRGTGGYEQYF. CDR3 bases: TGTGCCAGCAGTCCCAGGGGGACAGGGGGCTACGAGCAGTACTTC. The chain couples TRBV6-1 to TRBJ2-7, with 11 bases lining up with TRBD1. The CDR3 sequence is 15 residues long. Unmatched junction bases numbered 6, after V lost 5 bases and J lost 3 bases. Germline values: CDR1 MNHNS, CDR2 SASEGT.

The rearrangement links TRBV5-4 to TRBJ2-2, with 7 nucleotides matching TRBD1. CDR1 and CDR2 (germline): SGHNT, YYREEE (reference sequence). Germline trimming cut 5 bases from V and 4 bases from J; bases unmatched to any gene: 14. CDR3 size: 17 residues. This chain's CDR3 is CASSLFTSTGPTGELFF. The CDR3 DNA reads TGTGCCAGCAGTTTATTCACCTCGACAGGGCCCACCGGGGAGCTGTTTTTT.

This clonotype came up once. The V gene is TRBV11-2, the J gene TRBJ2-7; TRBD2 might be the D (6 bases). The CDR3 runs to 15 residues. CDR1 is SGHAT and CDR2 is FQNNGV in the germline V gene. The V gene lost 1 base and the J gene lost 3 bases, with 13 bases spanning the gap. CDR3 sequence reads: CASSLAVGGLYEQYF. In DNA form, the CDR3 reads TGTGCCAGCAGCTTAGCGGTTGGAGGGCTCTACGAGCAGTACTTC.

The chain joins TRBV7-3 to TRBJ2-3, with a weak D call TRBD2 (6 bases). The CDR3 covers 14 residues. Looked up from germline, CDR1 is SGHTA and CDR2 is FQGTGA. V dropped 6 bases and J dropped 4 bases, with 14 bases sitting between them. CDR3 sequence: CASSPTGVPDTQYF. The CDR3 bases are TGTGCCAGCAGTCCGACGGGGGTCCCAGATACGCAGTATTTT.